The 32 T cell receptor beta chains presented below share a single source sample, sequenced in a study of cytomegalovirus exposure and HLA in healthy donors. PCR primers comprised 60 Vbeta and 13 Jbeta primers. Assay: immunoSEQ multiplex PCR; the TCRdb copy retains only in-frame clones and omits some. The sample lists approximately 110,000 clones; roughly 85% were seen once. Input material: PBMCs. The receptors shown here come from a woman aged 40 to 50 in good health and CMV-seronegative.

The gene calls are TRBV25-1 and TRBJ1-6, with 8 bases aligning to TRBD1. This CDR3 comprises 13 residues. The germline V gene encodes CDR1 MGHDK and CDR2 SYGVNS. V dropped 2 bases and J dropped 9; count of bases not matched to a gene: 0. CDR3 in DNA: TGTGCCAGCAGTGAAACAGGGGGTTCACCCCTCCACTTT. Its protein product is CASSETGGSPLHF.

The rearrangement uses TRBV19 and TRBJ2-5; TRBD2 matches at 8 bases. There are 13 residues in the CDR3. V lost 10 bases, J lost 7 bases, and 11 bases stayed unmatched. The germline V gene has CDR1 LNHDA and CDR2 SQIVND (reference sequence). CDR3 DNA sequence: TGTGCCACTAATAGCGGGATTGGTGGGACCCAGTACTTC. Protein product: CATNSGIGGTQYF.

The genes are TRBV30 and TRBJ2-7; no clear D gene. V gave up 3 bases and J gave up 2 bases, with 8 bases separating them. CDR1 and CDR2 (germline): GTSNPN, SVGIG (reference sequence). The CDR3 extends over 12 amino acids. CDR3 sequence reads: CAWRRSAYEQYF. The CDR3, as DNA: TGTGCCTGGAGGAGGTCCGCCTACGAGCAGTACTTC.

The V call is TRBV5-4, the J call TRBJ2-2, with 9 bases identical to TRBD1. Trimming took 4 bases from V and 4 from J; bases not matched to a gene: 5. This CDR3 spans 15 amino acids. Germline CDR1 and CDR2: SGHNT and YYREEE (reference sequence). The CDR3 coding sequence is TGTGCCAGCAGCCCGCGGACAGGGGTCACCGGGGAGCTGTTTTTT. Protein sequence: CASSPRTGVTGELFF.

The V gene is TRBV10-3, the J gene TRBJ1-2; perhaps TRBD1 as D (6 bases). CDR3 size: 13 residues. V gave up 3 bases and J gave up 8 bases, with 13 bases separating them. Per germline, CDR1 ENHRY and CDR2 SYGVKD. The CDR3 loop reads CAISEPGAGGYTF. CDR3 nucleotides: TGTGCCATCAGTGAACCAGGGGCTGGCGGCTACACCTTC.

The chain combines TRBV4-1 with TRBJ2-5; 9 nucleotides line up with TRBD2. J lost 7 bases, V lost 3 bases, and 9 bases had no gene match. Germline-derived CDR1 and CDR2 are MGHRA and YSYEKL. The CDR3 loop spans 15 amino acids. CDR3 amino acids: CASSQRREGPGTQYF. As DNA, the CDR3 is TGCGCCAGCAGCCAGAGGCGGGAGGGTCCGGGGACCCAGTACTTC.

The chain is built from TRBV2 and TRBJ1-5; a possible D gene is TRBD1 (5 bases). The length of the CDR3 is 13 residues. Trimming removed 10 bases at V and 0 bases at J, with 10 bases between. Germline CDR1 is SNHLY and CDR2 is FYNNEI. The DNA for the CDR3 is TGTGCCACCCGGGGGAATAGCAATCAGCCCCAGCATTTT. Protein: CATRGNSNQPQHF.

V usage is TRBV5-1 and J usage is TRBJ1-6; D gene unclear. CDR1 SGHRS and CDR2 YFSETQ come from the germline V gene. V lost 5 bases to trimming and J lost 1 base, with 16 bases between them. The CDR3 extends over 17 amino acids. CDR3 amino acids: CASSRGPNWSYNSPLHF. The CDR3 nucleotides read TGCGCCAGCAGTCGAGGCCCGAACTGGTCCTATAATTCACCCCTCCACTTT.

The chain couples TRBV6-5 to TRBJ1-1; 7 bases map to TRBD1. The V gene end was trimmed by 6 bases and the J gene end by 1 base; junction bases not matched to a gene: 5. The germline V gene encodes CDR1 MNHEY and CDR2 SVGAGI. There are 14 residues in the CDR3. The CDR3 loop is CASRMTGSNTEAFF. The CDR3 nucleotides are TGTGCCAGCAGGATGACAGGGTCGAACACTGAAGCTTTCTTT.

The chain carries TRBV19 and TRBJ1-2, with 8 bases lining up with TRBD1. CDR1 and CDR2 from the germline V gene are LNHDA and SQIVND (reference sequence). There are 15 residues in the CDR3. Trimming took 1 base from V and 7 from J; bases not matched to a gene: 8. CDR3 nucleotide sequence: TGTGCCAGTAGTATAGGACGGACAGGGAGTGGTGGCTACACCTTC. The encoded protein is CASSIGRTGSGGYTF.

The chain links TRBV28 to TRBJ1-5; tentatively, D is TRBD1 (6 bases). Germline CDR1 is MDHEN and CDR2 is SYDVKM. V was shortened by 5 bases and J by 4 bases, with 15 bases between the two germline ends. This CDR3 has 15 residues. The CDR3 coding sequence is TGTGCCAGCAGTACTCCCGGGACACAGAATCAGCCCCAGCATTTT. This gives the protein CASSTPGTQNQPQHF.

The chain couples TRBV13 to TRBJ1-1; unclear D gene. Germline CDR1 PRHDT, CDR2 FYEKMQ (reference sequence). This CDR3 has 13 residues. The V and J ends lost 11 bases and 1 base respectively, with 14 bases between them. CDR3 nucleotide sequence: TGTGCCTATTCGGACTCCACGAACACTGAAGCTTTCTTT. It is translated as CAYSDSTNTEAFF.

This chain joins TRBV6-5 and TRBJ1-1, with D possibly TRBD1 on 5 matching bases. From germline, CDR1 is MNHEY and CDR2 SVGAGI. Trimming took 6 bases from V and 3 from J, leaving 11 bases between them. This CDR3 spans 13 amino acids. The CDR3 region has the DNA TGTGCCAGCAGATTTGACAGATACACTGAAGCTTTCTTT. This sequence encodes CASRFDRYTEAFF.

This clone was detected only a few times. The chain has TRBV4-1 and TRBJ1-2, with 7 nucleotides matching TRBD1. The germline gives CDR1 MGHRA, CDR2 YSYEKL. J was trimmed by 0 bases and V by 4 bases; bases with no gene match: 5. The CDR3 runs to 15 residues. CDR3 in DNA: TGCGCCAGCAGCCGTATTGGGACAGCTAACTATGGCTACACCTTC. It yields the protein CASSRIGTANYGYTF.

The chain has TRBV28 and TRBJ1-2; maybe TRBD1 (5 bases). Trimming took 5 bases from V and 4 from J, leaving 17 bases between them. Germline V gives CDR1 MDHEN, CDR2 SYDVKM. The CDR3 totals 15 residues. This chain's CDR3 is CASSPSQGYSYGYTF. The CDR3 coding sequence is TGTGCCAGCAGTCCCTCCCAGGGTTACTCCTATGGCTACACCTTC.

J is TRBJ2-7 and V is TRBV4-3; possibly TRBD1 for D (7 bases). Deletions cut 0 bases from V and 5 bases from J, with 14 bases between. Looked up from germline, CDR1 is LGHNA and CDR2 is YSLEER. The CDR3 covers 15 residues. CDR3 sequence reads: CASSQERQGGNEQYF. The CDR3 DNA sequence: TGCGCCAGCAGCCAAGAGAGACAGGGAGGCAACGAGCAGTACTTC.

Concerning this clone itself: In the same sample, other DNA sequences code for this CDR3. This chain links TRBV19 with TRBJ2-5, with a possible D match to TRBD2 (7 bases). V lost 11 bases and J 3 bases, leaving 22 bases between the germline ends. CDR3 size: 15 residues. Germline loops: CDR1 LNHDA, CDR2 SQIVND (reference sequence). The CDR3 bases are TGTGCCTCAAGTTCGCACGGGGGGCTTGAAGAGACCCAGTACTTC. Translation gives CASSSHGGLEETQYF.

The rearrangement links TRBV6-5 to TRBJ2-3; 7 nucleotides agree with TRBD1. V was pared by 6 bases and J by 2 bases, with 8 bases of the junction left unmatched. The CDR3 is made up of 15 amino acids. Looked up from germline, CDR1 is MNHEY and CDR2 is SVGAGI. CDR3 amino acids: CASRQPGTDTDTQYF. The CDR3 coding sequence is TGTGCCAGCAGGCAACCCGGGACAGACACAGATACGCAGTATTTT.

This chain uses TRBV7-2 with TRBJ2-5; the D gene is possibly TRBD1 (6 bases). The ends were cut back, 5 bases at V and 5 bases at J, with 15 bases in the middle. This CDR3 contains 14 residues. The V gene's germline CDR1 is SGHTA and CDR2 FQGNSA. Here the CDR3 reads CASSAYSGAETQYF. The CDR3 DNA reads TGTGCCAGCAGCGCCTATTCAGGGGCGGAGACCCAGTACTTC.

J is TRBJ1-4 and V is TRBV4-3; D gene unclear. The CDR3 runs to 15 residues. CDR1 is LGHNA and CDR2 is YSLEER in the germline V gene. Trimming left V 1 base short and J 3 bases short, with 9 bases between. The CDR3 DNA sequence: TGCGCCAGCAGCCAAGGAGGGAGATCTAATGAAAAACTGTTTTTT. It yields the protein CASSQGGRSNEKLFF.

The rearrangement links TRBV7-8 to TRBJ2-2; possible D gene TRBD1, 6 bases. The V and J ends lost 1 base and 4 bases respectively, with 13 bases between them. Per the germline V gene, CDR1 is SGHVS and CDR2 is FQNEAQ. This CDR3 is 16 amino acids long. The CDR3 DNA follows: TGTGCCAGCAGCTTAGGGGCCAGGGGCCCCACCGGGGAGCTGTTTTTT. As protein: CASSLGARGPTGELFF. Together with reference TRBV7-8 and TRBJ2-2, the CDR3 gives the full variable domain: GAGVSQSPRYKVAKRGQDVALRCDPISGHVSLFWYQQALGQGPEFLTYFQNEAQLDKSGLPSDRFFAERPEGSVSTLKIQRTQQEDSAVYLCASSLGARGPTGELFFGEGSRLTVL.

This clone was seen only a few times. The chain recombines TRBV5-6 with TRBJ1-5, with 8 bases matching TRBD1. Germline CDR1 reads SGHDT; CDR2 reads YYEEEE. After removal of 4 bases from V and 7 bases from J, the junction contained 4 bases not matched to a gene. This CDR3 is built from 13 residues. The CDR3 region is CASSDGTGQPQHF. CDR3 DNA: TGTGCCAGCAGCGACGGGACAGGACAGCCCCAGCATTTT.

This chain links TRBV30 with TRBJ2-1, with TRBD1 matching 10 bases. This CDR3 contains 16 residues. Germline V CDR1 and CDR2: GTSNPN, SVGIG (reference sequence). V lost 2 bases to trimming and J lost 9 bases; unmatched junction nucleotides: 13. CDR3 protein: CAWSPPDRGRRGEQFF. Here the CDR3 DNA reads TGTGCCTGGAGTCCACCAGACAGGGGGCGCAGGGGTGAGCAGTTCTTC.

The J gene is TRBJ2-7, the V gene TRBV18; D gene uncertain. Trimming removed 4 bases at V and 3 bases at J, with 13 bases between. CDR1 is KGHSH, CDR2 LQKENI, per germline. This CDR3 has 14 residues. In nucleotides, the CDR3 is TGTGCCAGCTCACTGGCAGACACCATCTACGAGCAGTACTTC. This sequence encodes CASSLADTIYEQYF. The entire variable domain, with the rest obtained from reference TRBV18 and TRBJ2-7, is as follows: NAGVMQNPRHLVRRRGQEARLRCSPMKGHSHVYWYRQLPEEGLKFMVYLQKENIIDESGMPKERFSAEFPKEGPSILRIQQVVRGDSAAYFCASSLADTIYEQYFGPGTRLTVT.

V gene TRBV5-4 combines with J gene TRBJ2-3; 9 bases agree with TRBD1. The J segment lost 1 base and the V segment lost 4 bases, leaving 4 bases of the junction unmatched. Germline assignment: CDR1 SGHNT and CDR2 YYREEE (reference sequence). This CDR3 comprises 15 residues. CDR3 residues: CASSRTGVGTDTQYF. In DNA form, the CDR3 reads TGTGCCAGCAGCCGGACAGGGGTGGGCACAGATACGCAGTATTTT.

This clone was counted between two and nine times. The CDR3 region has the DNA TGTGCCAGCAGCTTAGATTACCTGGGGCAGTCCTACGAGCAGTACTTC. This translates into CASSLDYLGQSYEQYF. V is TRBV11-3 and J is TRBJ2-7, with D possibly matching TRBD1 (5 bases). Trimming cost V 0 bases and J 1 base, with 13 bases left between them. The germline V gene has CDR1 SGHNT and CDR2 YENEEA. CDR3 length: 16 residues.

This clone has just a few counts. This chain links TRBV7-2 with TRBJ1-4; the D is unclear. The V gene's germline CDR1 is SGHTA and CDR2 FQGNSA. The CDR3 spans 13 residues. Trimming left V 5 bases short and J 5 bases short, with 9 bases between. The CDR3 DNA reads as TGTGCCAGCAGCCTGTACTACAATGAAAAACTGTTTTTT. It specifies CASSLYYNEKLFF.

This clone has just a few counts. The V call is TRBV6-5, the J call TRBJ1-5; D unresolved. Germline V gene data show CDR1 as MNHEY and CDR2 as SVGAGI. The CDR3 sequence is 12 residues long. V was cut by 4 bases and J by 9 bases, with 10 bases left in between. CDR3 sequence reads: CASSSRGSPQHF. The CDR3 DNA reads as TGTGCCAGCAGTTCCCGAGGATCGCCCCAGCATTTT.

This chain connects TRBV6-1 to TRBJ1-6; a possible D gene is TRBD1 (6 bases). The CDR3 sequence is 16 residues long. V shed 2 bases and J shed 4 bases, with 12 bases lying between them. Germline V lookup: CDR1 MNHNS, CDR2 SASEGT. This CDR3 reads CASSEIGGRYNSPLHF. The CDR3 region has the DNA TGTGCCAGCAGTGAAATTGGGGGCAGGTATAATTCACCCCTCCACTTT.

CDR3 residues: CASRERLSGELFF. CDR3 nucleotides: TGTGCCAGCAGGGAGAGGTTAAGCGGGGAGCTGTTTTTT. V and J are TRBV6-5 and TRBJ2-2; D unclear. V was pared by 6 bases and J by 7 bases, with 12 bases between. CDR1 and CDR2 from the germline V gene are MNHEY and SVGAGI. The CDR3 spans 13 residues.

The rearrangement uses TRBV7-7 and TRBJ2-7; D unclear. Germline CDR1 is SSHAT and CDR2 is FNYEAQ (reference sequence). Trimming took 5 bases from V and 0 from J, leaving 17 bases between them. This CDR3 has 16 residues. CDR3 sequence: CASSPVMGPSSYEQYF. As DNA, the CDR3 is TGTGCCAGCAGCCCAGTAATGGGCCCGAGCTCCTACGAGCAGTACTTC.

The chain combines TRBV30 with TRBJ1-2; D is undetermined. Trimming took 2 bases from V and 5 from J, leaving 9 bases between them. The CDR3 contains 12 residues. CDR1 and CDR2 from the germline V gene are GTSNPN and SVGIG (reference sequence). As DNA, the CDR3 is TGTGCCTGGAGTAGAGGGTCTTATGGCTACACCTTC. The encoded protein is CAWSRGSYGYTF.